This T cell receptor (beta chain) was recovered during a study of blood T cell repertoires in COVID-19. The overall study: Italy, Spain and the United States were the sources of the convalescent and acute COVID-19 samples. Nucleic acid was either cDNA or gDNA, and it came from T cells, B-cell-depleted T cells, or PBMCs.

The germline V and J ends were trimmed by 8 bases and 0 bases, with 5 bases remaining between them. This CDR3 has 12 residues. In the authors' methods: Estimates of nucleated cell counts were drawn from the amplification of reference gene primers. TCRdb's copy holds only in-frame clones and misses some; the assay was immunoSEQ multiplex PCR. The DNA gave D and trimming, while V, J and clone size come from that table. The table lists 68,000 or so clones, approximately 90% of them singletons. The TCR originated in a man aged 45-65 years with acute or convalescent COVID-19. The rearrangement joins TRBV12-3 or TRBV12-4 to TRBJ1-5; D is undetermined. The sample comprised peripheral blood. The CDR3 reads CASRGSNQPQHF. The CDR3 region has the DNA TGTGCCAGCCGGGGTAGCAATCAGCCCCAGCATTTT.